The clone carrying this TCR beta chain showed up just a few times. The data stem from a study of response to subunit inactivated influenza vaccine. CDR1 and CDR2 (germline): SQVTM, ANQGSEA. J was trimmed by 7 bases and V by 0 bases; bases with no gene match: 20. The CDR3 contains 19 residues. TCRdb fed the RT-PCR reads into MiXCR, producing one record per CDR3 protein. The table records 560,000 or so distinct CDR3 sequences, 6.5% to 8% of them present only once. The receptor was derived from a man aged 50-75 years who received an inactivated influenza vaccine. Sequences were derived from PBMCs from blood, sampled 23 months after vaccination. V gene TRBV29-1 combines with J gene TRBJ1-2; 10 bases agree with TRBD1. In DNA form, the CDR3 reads TGCAGCGTTGAAGATCACTCAGGACAGGGGGGTGTATCTTTAGGTGGCTACACCTTC. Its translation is CSVEDHSGQGGVSLGGYTF.